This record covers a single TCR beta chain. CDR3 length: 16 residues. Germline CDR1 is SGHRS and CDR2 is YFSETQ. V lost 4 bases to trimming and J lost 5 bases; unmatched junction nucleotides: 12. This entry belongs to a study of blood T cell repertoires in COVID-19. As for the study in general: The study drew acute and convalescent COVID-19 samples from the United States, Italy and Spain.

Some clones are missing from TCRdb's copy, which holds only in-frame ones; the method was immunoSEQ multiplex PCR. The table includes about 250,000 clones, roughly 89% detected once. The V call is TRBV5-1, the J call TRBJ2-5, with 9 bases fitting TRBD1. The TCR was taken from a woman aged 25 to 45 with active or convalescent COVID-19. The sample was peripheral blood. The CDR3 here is CASSPAPGQGGETQYF. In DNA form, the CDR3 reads TGCGCCAGCAGCCCGGCCCCGGGACAGGGTGGGGAGACCCAGTACTTC.